This T cell receptor (beta chain) was identified during a study of shared clonotypes between healthy human individuals. CD8 cells classed as naive were CD45RO-negative and positively selected for CCR7, excluding terminally differentiated effector memory CD45RA+ cells. Germline CDR1 is GTSNPN and CDR2 is SVGIG (reference sequence). The CDR3 loop spans 13 amino acids. With 2 bases removed from V and 2 bases from J, the gap between germline ends came to 10 bases. Profiling relied on immunoSEQ multiplex PCR, and the TCRdb table lists in-frame clones only, not all of them. There are around 1.9 million clones in the sample; about 93% occur only once, and 1.5% to 2% lies in the top ten. Study-wide findings and caveats: Represented genetic and exposure-history diversity was restricted by having few donors.

For this clone: Its antigen is still unknown.

This clonotype was obtained from a man aged 18 to 29 in good health. Some clones in this sample may be carry-over from other donors' samples. Input material: naive CD8+ T cells from PBMCs. The V and J genes are TRBV30 and TRBJ2-7, with D maybe TRBD2 (5 bases). The CDR3 loop reads CAWSSGLAYEQYF. The CDR3 coding sequence is TGTGCCTGGAGTTCAGGACTTGCCTACGAGCAGTACTTC.